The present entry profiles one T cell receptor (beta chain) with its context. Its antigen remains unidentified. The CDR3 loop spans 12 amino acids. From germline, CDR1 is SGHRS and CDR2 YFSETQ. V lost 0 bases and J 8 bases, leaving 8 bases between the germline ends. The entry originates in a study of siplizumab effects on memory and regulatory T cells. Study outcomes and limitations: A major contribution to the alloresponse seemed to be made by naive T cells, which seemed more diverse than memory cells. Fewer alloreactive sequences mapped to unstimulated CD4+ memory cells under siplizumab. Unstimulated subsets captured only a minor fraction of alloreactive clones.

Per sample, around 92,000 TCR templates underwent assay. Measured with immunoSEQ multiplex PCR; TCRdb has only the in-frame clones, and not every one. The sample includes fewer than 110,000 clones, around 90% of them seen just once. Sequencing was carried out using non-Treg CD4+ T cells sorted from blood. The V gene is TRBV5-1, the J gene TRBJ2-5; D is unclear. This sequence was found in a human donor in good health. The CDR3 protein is CASSLESRTQYF. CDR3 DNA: TGCGCCAGCAGCTTGGAATCTCGAACCCAGTACTTC.